The 19 T cell receptor beta chains presented below share a single source sample, sequenced in a study of shared clonotypes between healthy human individuals. Profiled with immunoSEQ multiplex PCR; TCRdb holds only in-frame clones, not every one. Counted here are more than 2,000,000 clones, approximately 95% occurring once; the ten biggest clones make up around 0.4%. The sequenced sample was naive CD4+ T cells from PBMCs. As for subset: CD45RA+ positively selected. These receptors came from a man younger than 35 in good health. Some clones in this sample may be carry-over from other donors' samples.

V is TRBV6-5 and J is TRBJ2-7; possible D gene TRBD2, 5 bases. This CDR3 contains 13 residues. Per the germline V gene, CDR1 is MNHEY and CDR2 is SVGAGI. Trimming stripped 0 bases from V and 6 bases from J, with 9 bases between. CDR3 coding DNA: TGTGCCAGCAGTTACTCGTCGGGGAGCGAGCAGTACTTC. Its protein is CASSYSSGSEQYF.

The chain carries TRBV19 and TRBJ2-5, with TRBD1 matching over 12 bases. Trimming took 3 bases from V and 9 from J; bases not matched to a gene: 8. Germline-derived CDR1 and CDR2 are LNHDA and SQIVND (reference sequence). The CDR3 is made up of 15 amino acids. Here the CDR3 reads CASSMGTGGAGAQYF. DNA of the CDR3: TGTGCCAGTAGTATGGGGACAGGGGGCGCGGGGGCCCAGTACTTC.

V gene TRBV18 combines with J gene TRBJ1-1; weak D call: TRBD1 (5 bases). The CDR3 extends over 13 amino acids. Germline V CDR1 and CDR2: KGHSH, LQKENI. V dropped 5 bases and J dropped 4 bases, with 11 bases sitting between them. Written as DNA, the CDR3 is TGTGCCAGCTCAGTGACAGAGGGCACTGAAGCTTTCTTT. It encodes CASSVTEGTEAFF. Full variable domain (missing parts from reference TRBV18 and TRBJ1-1): NAGVMQNPRHLVRRRGQEARLRCSPMKGHSHVYWYRQLPEEGLKFMVYLQKENIIDESGMPKERFSAEFPKEGPSILRIQQVVRGDSAAYFCASSVTEGTEAFFGQGTRLTVV.

The chain employs TRBV29-1 and TRBJ2-1; TRBD2 agrees at 7 bases. With V trimmed by 3 bases and J by 0 bases, 14 bases remained unmatched. The length of the CDR3 is 18 residues. The V gene's germline CDR1 is SQVTM and CDR2 ANQGSEA. The CDR3 nucleotides read TGCAGCGTTGATAGGATAGGCTCCAGCGGGATCTCCTACAATGAGCAGTTCTTC. This encodes CSVDRIGSSGISYNEQFF.

The sample holds a few counts of this clone. The chain recombines TRBV28 with TRBJ1-1; no clear D. Trimming took 5 bases from V and 1 from J, leaving 8 bases between them. Germline CDR1 is MDHEN and CDR2 is SYDVKM. The CDR3 has 13 amino acids. The CDR3 DNA is TGTGCCAGCAGTACTAGACGGAACACTGAAGCTTTCTTT. Amino acid sequence: CASSTRRNTEAFF.

In the case of this clone: Other nucleotide sequences in the sample specify the same CDR3. The CDR3: CASSYSGGEETQYF. For the CDR3, the DNA is TGTGCCAGCAGTTACTCGGGCGGAGAAGAGACCCAGTACTTC. The chain links TRBV6-5 to TRBJ2-5; no firm D call. With 0 bases removed from V and 3 bases from J, the gap between germline ends came to 8 bases. Germline V gene data show CDR1 as MNHEY and CDR2 as SVGAGI. The length of the CDR3 is 14 residues.

Remarks on this clone: This specimen includes other DNA sequences encoding the same CDR3. The CDR3 DNA is TGTGCCAGCAGCCCGAGGACTAGCGGATCCTACAATGAGCAGTTCTTC. Its translation: CASSPRTSGSYNEQFF. The chain has TRBV5-4 and TRBJ2-1, with TRBD2 identical over 10 bases. The germline gives CDR1 SGHNT, CDR2 YYREEE (reference sequence). The V and J ends lost 4 bases and 1 base, in that order; junction bases with no gene match: 5. The CDR3 has 16 amino acids.

The chain employs TRBV5-1 and TRBJ1-3; a possible D gene is TRBD1 (6 bases). Germline V lookup: CDR1 SGHRS, CDR2 YFSETQ. V was clipped by 5 bases and J by 1 base, with 16 bases between them. The CDR3 loop spans 16 amino acids. The chain's CDR3 is CASSQAGEASGNTIYF. DNA of the CDR3: TGCGCCAGCAGTCAAGCAGGGGAGGCTTCTGGAAACACCATATATTTT.

The V gene is TRBV27, the J gene TRBJ2-2, with 8 bases lining up with TRBD2. Germline V gene lookup returns CDR1 MNHEY and CDR2 SMNVEV (reference sequence). The ends lost 4 bases at V and 5 bases at J; junction bases unmatched: 3. The CDR3 loop spans 14 amino acids. CDR3 sequence reads: CASSWASGTGELFF. The CDR3 DNA reads as TGTGCCAGCAGTTGGGCTAGCGGGACCGGGGAGCTGTTTTTT.

The rearrangement links TRBV5-1 to TRBJ2-5, with a weak D call TRBD1 (5 bases). V gave up 4 bases and J gave up 1 base, with 14 bases separating them. This CDR3 has 15 residues. Looked up from germline, CDR1 is SGHRS and CDR2 is YFSETQ. Here the CDR3 DNA reads TGCGCCAGCAGCAGGACAACAGGAGTCCAAGAGACCCAGTACTTC. Encoded protein: CASSRTTGVQETQYF.

This clone was seen only a few times. The rearrangement links TRBV6-1 to TRBJ2-5; tentatively, D is TRBD2 (5 bases). Germline values: CDR1 MNHNS, CDR2 SASEGT. V shed 6 bases and J shed 2 bases, with 10 bases lying between them. This CDR3 is built from 13 residues. Here the CDR3 reads CASRVLVQETQYF. The CDR3 DNA sequence: TGTGCCAGCAGGGTACTAGTACAAGAGACCCAGTACTTC.

This rearrangement joins TRBV14 to TRBJ2-3; D is unclear. V was pared by 4 bases and J by 0 bases, with 8 bases between. Germline V gives CDR1 SGHDN, CDR2 FVKESK. The CDR3 totals 14 residues. CDR3 sequence: CASSPLLSTDTQYF. In DNA, the CDR3 is TGTGCCAGCAGCCCACTCCTGAGCACAGATACGCAGTATTTT. The whole variable domain, filled in from reference TRBV14 and TRBJ2-3, reads EAGVTQFPSHSVIEKGQTVTLRCDPISGHDNLYWYRRVMGKEIKFLLHFVKESKQDESGMPNNRFLAERTGGTYSTLKVQPAELEDSGVYFCASSPLLSTDTQYFGPGTRLTVL.

The chain couples TRBV11-2 to TRBJ2-1; TRBD2 aligns across 13 bases. Germline CDR1 reads SGHAT; CDR2 reads FQNNGV. With V trimmed by 1 base and J by 5 bases, 2 bases remained unmatched. The CDR3 length is 16 residues. The CDR3 nucleotides read TGTGCCAGCAGCTTAGGACTAGCGGGGGGAAACAATGAGCAGTTCTTC. This codes for CASSLGLAGGNNEQFF.

This clone was detected only once. This chain connects TRBV9 to TRBJ2-5, with 7 bases identical to TRBD1. The junction had 7 bases not matched to a gene; V was cut back by 3 bases and J by 2 bases. Germline CDR1 and CDR2: SGDLS and YYNGEE. The CDR3 is 15 amino acids. CDR3 sequence: CASSARQGRQETQYF. DNA for the CDR3: TGTGCCAGCAGCGCCAGACAGGGCAGACAAGAGACCCAGTACTTC.

This chain joins TRBV5-1 and TRBJ2-7; D gene unclear. Germline assignment: CDR1 SGHRS and CDR2 YFSETQ. Trimming removed 4 bases from V and 6 bases from J, with 8 bases in between. This CDR3 is 11 amino acids long. CDR3 sequence reads: CASSTKSEQYF. The CDR3 nucleotides are TGCGCCAGCAGCACAAAATCCGAGCAGTACTTC.

In its sample, this clone was seen once. This chain connects TRBV4-2 to TRBJ1-4; weak D call: TRBD1 (5 bases). The CDR3 contains 14 residues. Trimming took 2 bases from V and 4 from J, leaving 8 bases between them. Germline V gene sequence: CDR1 LGHNA, CDR2 YNFKEQ. CDR3 sequence (DNA): TGTGCCAGCAGCCAATCTGGGGGTAATGAAAAACTGTTTTTT. Translation gives CASSQSGGNEKLFF.

This clone has just one count. The chain uses TRBV28 and TRBJ2-3; 10 nucleotides line up with TRBD2. The J segment lost 4 bases and the V segment lost 4 bases, leaving 11 bases of the junction unmatched. The germline gives CDR1 MDHEN, CDR2 SYDVKM. The CDR3 length is 17 residues. The CDR3 reads CASSSPGAGGNADTQYF. In nucleotides, the CDR3 is TGTGCCAGCAGTTCCCCGGGAGCGGGAGGGAACGCAGATACGCAGTATTTT.

The chain recombines TRBV19 with TRBJ1-5, with TRBD1 matching over 9 bases. Trimming at V came to 5 bases and at J to 7 bases, leaving 12 bases not matched to a gene. The CDR3 loop spans 16 amino acids. Germline values: CDR1 LNHDA, CDR2 SQIVND (reference sequence). CDR3: CASSPRWGQGRQPQHF. The CDR3 region has the DNA TGTGCCAGTAGTCCGCGCTGGGGACAGGGACGGCAGCCCCAGCATTTT.

The rearrangement links TRBV9 to TRBJ1-1; tentative D call: TRBD1 (6 bases). CDR1 and CDR2 (germline): SGDLS, YYNGEE. This CDR3 is built from 19 residues. Trimming took 0 bases from V and 1 from J, leaving 22 bases between them. CDR3 in DNA: TGTGCCAGCAGCGTAGCTACCGGGACAAGAAAGTCCGAGAACACTGAAGCTTTCTTT. Amino acids: CASSVATGTRKSENTEAFF.